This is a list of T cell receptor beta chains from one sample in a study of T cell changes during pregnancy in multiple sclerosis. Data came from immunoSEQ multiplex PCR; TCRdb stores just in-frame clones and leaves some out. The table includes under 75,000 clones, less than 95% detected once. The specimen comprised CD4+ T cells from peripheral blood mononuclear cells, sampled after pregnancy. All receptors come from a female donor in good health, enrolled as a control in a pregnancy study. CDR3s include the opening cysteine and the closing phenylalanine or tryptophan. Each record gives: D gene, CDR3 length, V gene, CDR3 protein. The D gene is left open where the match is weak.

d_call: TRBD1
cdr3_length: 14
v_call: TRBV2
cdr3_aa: CASTIARQGETQYF

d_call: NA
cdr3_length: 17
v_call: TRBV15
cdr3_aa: CATSRDKSNFFTDTQYF

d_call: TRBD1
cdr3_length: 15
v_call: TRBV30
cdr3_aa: CAWRRLGTANTEAFF

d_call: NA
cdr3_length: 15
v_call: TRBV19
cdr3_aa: CASSPQGPRYSPLHF

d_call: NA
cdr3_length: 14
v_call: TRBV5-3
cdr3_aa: CARSPHSFHYGYTF

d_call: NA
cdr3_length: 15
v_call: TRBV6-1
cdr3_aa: CASSEGGPRAYEQYF

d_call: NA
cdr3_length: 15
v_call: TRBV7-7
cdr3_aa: CASSLGVGLNYEQYF

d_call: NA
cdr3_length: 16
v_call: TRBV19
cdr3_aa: CASSLGEYPIVLTQHF

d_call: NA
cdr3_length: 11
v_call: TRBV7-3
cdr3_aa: CASNREWEAFF

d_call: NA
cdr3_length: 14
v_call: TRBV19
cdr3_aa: CASRNRREGTEAFF

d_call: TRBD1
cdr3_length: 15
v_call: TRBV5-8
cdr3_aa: CASSLVGTGLYEQYF

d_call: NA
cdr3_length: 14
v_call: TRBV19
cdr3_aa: CASSVRTGSTEAFF

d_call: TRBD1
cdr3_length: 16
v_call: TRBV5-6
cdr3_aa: CASSRRQGPLNTEAFF

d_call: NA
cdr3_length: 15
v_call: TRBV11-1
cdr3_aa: CASSPRWRSYNEQFF

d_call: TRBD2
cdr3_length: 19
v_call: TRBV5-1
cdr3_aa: CASSKTLTSGKSSYNEQFF